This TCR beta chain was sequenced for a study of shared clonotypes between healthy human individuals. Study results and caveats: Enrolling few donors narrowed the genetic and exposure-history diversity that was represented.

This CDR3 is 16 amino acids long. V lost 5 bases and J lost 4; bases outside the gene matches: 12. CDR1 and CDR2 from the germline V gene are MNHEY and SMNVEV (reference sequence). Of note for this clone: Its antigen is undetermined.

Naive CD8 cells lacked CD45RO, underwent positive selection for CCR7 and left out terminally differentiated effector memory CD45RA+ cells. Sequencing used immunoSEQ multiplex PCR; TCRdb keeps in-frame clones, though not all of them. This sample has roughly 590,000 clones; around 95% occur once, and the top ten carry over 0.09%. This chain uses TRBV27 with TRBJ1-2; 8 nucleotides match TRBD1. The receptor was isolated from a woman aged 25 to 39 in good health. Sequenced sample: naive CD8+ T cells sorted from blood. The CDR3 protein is CASSELKMTGAYGYTF. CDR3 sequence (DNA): TGTGCCAGCAGTGAACTAAAAATGACAGGGGCCTATGGCTACACCTTC.